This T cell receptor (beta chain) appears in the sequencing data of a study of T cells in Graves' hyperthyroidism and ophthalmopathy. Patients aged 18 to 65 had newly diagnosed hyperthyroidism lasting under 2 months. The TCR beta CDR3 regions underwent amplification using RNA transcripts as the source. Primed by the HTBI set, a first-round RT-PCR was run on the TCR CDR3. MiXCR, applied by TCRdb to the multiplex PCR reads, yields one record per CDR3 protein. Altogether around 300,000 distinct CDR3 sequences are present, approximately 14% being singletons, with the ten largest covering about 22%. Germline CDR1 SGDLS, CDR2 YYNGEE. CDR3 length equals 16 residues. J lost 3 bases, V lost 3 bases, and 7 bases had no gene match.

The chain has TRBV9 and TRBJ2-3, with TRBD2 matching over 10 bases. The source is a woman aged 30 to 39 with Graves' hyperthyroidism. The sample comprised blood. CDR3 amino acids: CASSERGLAPTDTQYF. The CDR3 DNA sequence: TGTGCCAGCAGCGAGAGGGGACTAGCGCCGACAGATACGCAGTATTTT.